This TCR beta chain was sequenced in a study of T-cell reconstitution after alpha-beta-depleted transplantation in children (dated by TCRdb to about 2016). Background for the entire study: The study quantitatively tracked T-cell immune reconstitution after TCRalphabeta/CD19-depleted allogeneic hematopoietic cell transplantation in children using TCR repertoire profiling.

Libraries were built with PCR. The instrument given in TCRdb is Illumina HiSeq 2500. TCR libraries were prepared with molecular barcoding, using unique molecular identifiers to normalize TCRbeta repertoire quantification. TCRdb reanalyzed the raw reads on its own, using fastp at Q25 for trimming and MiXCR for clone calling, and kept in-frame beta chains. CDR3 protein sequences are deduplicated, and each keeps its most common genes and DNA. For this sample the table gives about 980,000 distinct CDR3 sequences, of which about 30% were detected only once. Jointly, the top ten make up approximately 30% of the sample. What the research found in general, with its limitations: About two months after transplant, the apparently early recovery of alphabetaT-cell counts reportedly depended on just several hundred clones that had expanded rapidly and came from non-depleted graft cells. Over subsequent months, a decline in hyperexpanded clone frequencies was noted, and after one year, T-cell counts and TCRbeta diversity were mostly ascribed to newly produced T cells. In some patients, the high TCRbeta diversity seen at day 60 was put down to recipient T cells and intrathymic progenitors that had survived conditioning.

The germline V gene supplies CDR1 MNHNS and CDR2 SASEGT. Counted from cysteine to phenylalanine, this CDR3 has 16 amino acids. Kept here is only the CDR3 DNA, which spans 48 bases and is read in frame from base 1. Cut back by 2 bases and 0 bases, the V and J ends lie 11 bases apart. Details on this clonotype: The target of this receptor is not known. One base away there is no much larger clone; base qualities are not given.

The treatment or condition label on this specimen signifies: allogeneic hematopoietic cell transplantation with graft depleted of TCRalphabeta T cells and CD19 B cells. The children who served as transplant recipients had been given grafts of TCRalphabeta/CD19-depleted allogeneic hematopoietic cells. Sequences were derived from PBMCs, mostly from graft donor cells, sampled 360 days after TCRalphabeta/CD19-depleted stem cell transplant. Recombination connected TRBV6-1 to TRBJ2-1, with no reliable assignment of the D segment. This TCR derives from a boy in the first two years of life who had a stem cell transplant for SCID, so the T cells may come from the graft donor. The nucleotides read TGTGCCAGCAGTGAATGGCAGTTGAGCTCCTACAATGAGCAGTTCTTC. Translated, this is CASSEWQLSSYNEQFF.